Presented here are 19 T cell receptor beta chains from one specimen sequenced in a study of OX40 agonist ivuxolimab in advanced cancers. TCRdb's table, derived via immunoSEQ multiplex PCR, lists solely in-frame clones and lacks some. The table has tens of thousands of clones, 70% to 90% seen once; the top ten hold less than 0.45%. The material was CD4+ or CD8+ T cells sorted from blood, obtained in a trial of the OX40 agonist ivuxolimab. These receptors were obtained from an adult with an advanced solid tumor such as melanoma, head and neck, liver or kidney cancer.

CDR3 residues: CASSEVPGLAGGTYEQYF. The CDR3 coding sequence is TGTGCCAGCAGTGAAGTCCCGGGACTAGCGGGGGGCACCTACGAGCAGTACTTC. The J gene is TRBJ2-7, the V gene TRBV2; 15 nucleotides match TRBD2. J was trimmed by 2 bases and V by 1 base; bases with no gene match: 6. This CDR3 comprises 18 residues. Germline V gene data show CDR1 as SNHLY and CDR2 as FYNNEI.

The gene calls are TRBV18 and TRBJ1-1; maybe TRBD1 (6 bases). Germline V gene data show CDR1 as KGHSH and CDR2 as LQKENI. The CDR3 runs to 14 residues. Trimming shortened V by 5 bases and J by 1 base, and 11 bases separated the two germline ends. The CDR3 protein is CASSTKGGNTEAFF. In DNA form, the CDR3 reads TGTGCCAGCTCAACCAAAGGGGGGAACACTGAAGCTTTCTTT.

Remarks on this clone: Other nucleotide sequences in the sample specify the same CDR3. The chain carries TRBV5-1 and TRBJ2-2; D is possibly TRBD2 (7 bases). Between the trimmed V and J ends, which lost 2 bases and 0 bases, there was a span of 14 bases. The CDR3 length is 17 residues. CDR1 is SGHRS, CDR2 YFSETQ, per germline. CDR3: CASSFPRGASNTGELFF. CDR3 DNA sequence: TGCGCCAGCAGCTTCCCCCGGGGGGCTTCGAACACCGGGGAGCTGTTTTTT. Full variable domain (rest looked up from reference TRBV5-1 and TRBJ2-2): KAGVTQTPRYLIKTRGQQVTLSCSPISGHRSVSWYQQTPGQGLQFLFEYFSETQRNKGNFPGRFSGRQFSNSRSEMNVSTLELGDSALYLCASSFPRGASNTGELFFGEGSRLTVL.

The J gene is TRBJ2-7, the V gene TRBV7-9; 7 bases map to TRBD2. CDR3 length: 15 amino acids. CDR1 and CDR2 (germline): SEHNR, FQNEAQ (reference sequence). The junction had 10 bases not matched to a gene; V was cut back by 1 base and J by 7 bases. CDR3 sequence: CASSLDGGGWGEQYF. CDR3 sequence (DNA): TGTGCCAGCAGCTTAGATGGCGGGGGATGGGGAGAGCAGTACTTC.

The chain has TRBV6-4 and TRBJ1-2, with D perhaps matching TRBD1 (6 bases). Germline-derived CDR1 and CDR2 are MRHNA and SNTAGT. The CDR3 spans 16 residues. V was clipped by 0 bases and J by 2 bases, with 13 bases between them. The CDR3 protein is CASSDSAGGDNYGYTF. DNA for the CDR3: TGTGCCAGCAGTGACTCGGCCGGGGGCGACAACTATGGCTACACCTTC.

The rearrangement links TRBV6-5 to TRBJ2-7; 7 bases map to TRBD2. This CDR3 has 16 amino acids. Germline CDR1 MNHEY, CDR2 SVGAGI. V trimming: 4 bases; J trimming: 9 bases; junction bases outside the gene matches: 18. DNA of the CDR3: TGTGCCAGCAGTTCCGCGGGGGAGCGGGGTCGTCTGGGGCAGTACTTC. It specifies CASSSAGERGRLGQYF.

This chain links TRBV19 with TRBJ2-5; 10 nucleotides line up with TRBD2. This CDR3 contains 17 residues. Germline CDR1 is LNHDA and CDR2 is SQIVND (reference sequence). Trimming cost V 3 bases and J 5 bases; bases outside gene matches: 12. CDR3: CASSIWSSGGPLETQYF. DNA for the CDR3: TGTGCCAGTAGTATTTGGAGTAGCGGGGGGCCGCTGGAGACCCAGTACTTC.

The chain employs TRBV7-2 and TRBJ2-1; D unresolved. Germline assignment: CDR1 SGHTA and CDR2 FQGNSA. This CDR3 comprises 16 residues. V shed 6 bases and J shed 0 bases, with 15 bases lying between them. The CDR3 DNA sequence: TGTGCCAGCAGAAAGACCGCGGTGAGCTCCTACAATGAGCAGTTCTTC. The encoded protein is CASRKTAVSSYNEQFF.

The rearrangement uses TRBV30 and TRBJ2-7; D possibly corresponds to TRBD2 (6 bases). Trimming stripped 5 bases from V and 2 bases from J, with 19 bases between. CDR3 length: 15 residues. Germline V gene lookup returns CDR1 GTSNPN and CDR2 SVGIG (reference sequence). The CDR3 sequence is CAWGRGTLGPYEQYF. CDR3 DNA: TGTGCCTGGGGCCGGGGGACCCTAGGCCCCTACGAGCAGTACTTC.

This clone appeared a single time. The chain couples TRBV7-2 to TRBJ2-7; D is undetermined. Between the trimmed V and J ends, which lost 3 bases and 3 bases, there was a span of 3 bases. Germline CDR1 reads SGHTA; CDR2 reads FQGNSA. This CDR3 contains 11 residues. The CDR3 sequence: CASSLVYEQYF. Here the CDR3 DNA reads TGTGCCAGCAGCTTGGTCTACGAGCAGTACTTC. The complete variable domain, with remaining parts taken from reference TRBV7-2 and TRBJ2-7, reads GAGVSQSPSNKVTEKGKDVELRCDPISGHTALYWYRQSLGQGLEFLIYFQGNSAPDKSGLPSDRFSAERTGGSVSTLTIQRTQQEDSAVYLCASSLVYEQYFGPGTRLTVT.

This clone was found a few times. The chain is built from TRBV10-3 and TRBJ1-5, with D tentatively TRBD1 (6 bases). V was clipped by 8 bases and J by 7 bases, with 15 bases between them. The CDR3 covers 13 residues. The germline V gene encodes CDR1 ENHRY and CDR2 SYGVKD. The CDR3 here is CAIGSGEGQPQHF. The CDR3 DNA reads TGTGCCATCGGTTCAGGGGAAGGACAGCCCCAGCATTTT.

V usage is TRBV19 and J usage is TRBJ2-7; no clear D. With 1 base removed from V and 0 bases from J, the gap between germline ends came to 7 bases. Germline CDR1 reads LNHDA; CDR2 reads SQIVND (reference sequence). This CDR3 contains 14 residues. This CDR3 reads CASSIGGSSYEQYF. The CDR3 coding sequence is TGTGCCAGTAGTATAGGCGGAAGCTCCTACGAGCAGTACTTC.

The CDR3 DNA reads TGTGCCAGCAGCCAAGGGGAGATCCAAGGCTACACCTTC. It yields the protein CASSQGEIQGYTF. The gene calls are TRBV14 and TRBJ1-2; unclear D gene. CDR3 length: 13 amino acids. The germline CDR1 and CDR2 sequences are SGHDN and FVKESK. With 1 base removed from V and 8 bases from J, the gap between germline ends came to 11 bases.

This clone was observed a handful of times. The chain has TRBV11-1 and TRBJ1-1; TRBD1 agrees at 8 bases. Trimming took 3 bases from V and 1 from J; bases not matched to a gene: 1. CDR3 size: 14 residues. Per germline, CDR1 SGHAT and CDR2 FQDESV (reference sequence). Written as DNA, the CDR3 is TGTGCCAGCAGCTTGGGACAGGCGAACACTGAAGCTTTCTTT. This encodes CASSLGQANTEAFF.

V gene TRBV9 combines with J gene TRBJ1-3, with 8 bases fitting TRBD1. V lost 2 bases to trimming and J lost 2 bases; unmatched junction nucleotides: 6. The CDR3 is 16 residues long. Germline lookup yields CDR1 SGDLS and CDR2 YYNGEE. The CDR3 loop reads CASSVDRGLAGNTIYF. The CDR3 DNA reads TGTGCCAGCAGCGTCGACAGGGGACTAGCTGGAAACACCATATATTTT.

V usage is TRBV2 and J usage is TRBJ1-6; D perhaps matches TRBD1 (6 bases). The V and J ends lost 5 bases and 6 bases respectively, with 11 bases between them. This CDR3 is built from 14 residues. The germline V gene encodes CDR1 SNHLY and CDR2 FYNNEI. The DNA for the CDR3 is TGTGCCAGCAGTTTGGGGACACCTAATTCACCCCTCCACTTT. Translated: CASSLGTPNSPLHF.

This sequence joins TRBV5-5 and TRBJ2-4, with D uncertain. CDR3 size: 15 residues. In germline, CDR1 is SGHKS, CDR2 YYEKEE (reference sequence). Trimming took 5 bases from V and 0 from J, leaving 12 bases between them. CDR3 coding DNA: TGTGCCAGCAGTAGCTGGCAGGCAGCCAAAAACATTCAGTACTTC. Its protein is CASSSWQAAKNIQYF. Combining the CDR3 with reference TRBV5-5 and TRBJ2-4 gives the whole variable domain DAGVTQSPTHLIKTRGQQVTLRCSPISGHKSVSWYQQVLGQGPQFIFQYYEKEERGRGNFPDRFSARQFPNYSSELNVNALLLGDSALYLCASSSWQAAKNIQYFGAGTRLSVL.

This chain connects TRBV25-1 to TRBJ2-7; D may match TRBD1 or TRBD2 (6 bases each). CDR1 and CDR2 from the germline V gene are MGHDK and SYGVNS. The CDR3 length is 14 residues. Trimming removed 6 bases from V and 4 bases from J, with 16 bases in between. DNA of the CDR3: TGTGCCAGCAGCCTGACAGGCGGGGCATACGAGCAGTACTTC. Its translation is CASSLTGGAYEQYF.

In its sample, this clone was seen a few times. V and J are TRBV7-4 and TRBJ2-5, with D unresolved. Germline V lookup: CDR1 SGHVT, CDR2 SQSDAQ. This CDR3 is 15 amino acids long. V was shortened by 9 bases and J by 1 base, with 18 bases between the two germline ends. CDR3 region: CARISVGDAQETQYF. The CDR3 DNA follows: TGTGCCAGAATCTCCGTCGGAGACGCCCAAGAGACCCAGTACTTC.